The sequence of this TCR beta chain was determined in a study of response to subunit inactivated influenza vaccine. General observations from the study: Each seasonal influenza vaccination, the authors suggested, recruits few new T cells.

TCRdb independently ran MiXCR on the RT-PCR reads; one entry per CDR3 protein. The sample consists of 450,000 to 500,000 distinct CDR3 sequences, around 9.9% of them appearing once. As to this clonotype: Its cognate antigen is unknown.

V lost 5 bases, J lost 4 bases, and 17 bases lay in between. This CDR3 contains 15 residues. The chain recombines TRBV12-3 or TRBV12-4 with TRBJ1-2, with D unresolved. Sequenced here: PBMCs from blood, sampled 45 days after vaccination. The receptor's source is a man between 50 and 59 years old who received an inactivated influenza vaccine. The chain's CDR3 is CASSAHWGLAYGYTF. In nucleotides, the CDR3 is TGTGCCAGCAGTGCCCATTGGGGTCTCGCCTATGGCTACACCTTC.